This T cell receptor beta chain was identified in a study of pediatric ulcerative colitis. The study's findings and limits: Clonal expansions reduced rectal repertoire diversity in acute severe colitis.

On this clone itself: Its target is not known. Other DNA sequences within the sample encode an identical CDR3.

The CDR3 loop spans 14 amino acids. Trimming pared 2 bases from V and 1 base from J, leaving 8 bases between. CDR1 is SNHLY, CDR2 FYNNEI, per germline. During colonoscopy, one to two rectal pinch biopsies were collected. Profiling relied on immunoSEQ multiplex PCR, and the TCRdb table lists in-frame clones only, not all of them. The repertoire holds about 25,000 clones, with 65% to 80% as singletons. The TCR was taken from a boy between 5 and 17 years old with severe ulcerative colitis. The sequencing sample was made of gut tissue. V usage is TRBV2 and J usage is TRBJ2-5; D gene ambiguous. The CDR3 DNA reads as TGTGCCAGCAGTGAACGGGTCGGCCAAGAGACCCAGTACTTC. Its protein is CASSERVGQETQYF. Based on the CDR3 plus reference TRBV2 and TRBJ2-5, the full variable domain is EPEVTQTPSHQVTQMGQEVILRCVPISNHLYFYWYRQILGQKVEFLVSFYNNEISEKSEIFDDQFSVERPDGSNFTLKIRSTKLEDSAMYFCASSERVGQETQYFGPGTRLLVL.